These 32 T cell receptor beta chains share one sample of origin, sequenced in a study of blood T cell repertoires in COVID-19. Sequencing used immunoSEQ multiplex PCR; TCRdb keeps in-frame clones, though not all of them. Of over 250,000 clones detected, 65% to 90% appear once; the ten largest clones hold roughly 13%. The specimen sequenced was peripheral blood. Receptors originate from a human donor in a cohort sampled during active COVID-19.

The chain carries TRBV5-4 and TRBJ2-7; no definite D call. The CDR3 runs to 14 residues. The germline V gene encodes CDR1 SGHNT and CDR2 YYREEE (reference sequence). Trimming removed 0 bases from V and 1 base from J, with 8 bases in between. The CDR3 nucleotides are TGTGCCAGCAGCTTGGATCAAGCGTCCTACGAGCAGTACTTC. Amino acids: CASSLDQASYEQYF.

The chain joins TRBV19 to TRBJ2-4; 11 bases align to TRBD1. Looked up from germline, CDR1 is LNHDA and CDR2 is SQIVND (reference sequence). With V trimmed by 10 bases and J by 7 bases, 3 bases remained unmatched. This CDR3 region has 12 residues. CDR3 bases: TGTGCCACGGGGGACAGGGGGAACATTCAGTACTTC. Translated, it gives CATGDRGNIQYF.

The chain employs TRBV5-5 and TRBJ1-4; TRBD1 is a possible D gene (6 bases). The CDR3 covers 14 residues. V was clipped by 0 bases and J by 8 bases, with 11 bases between them. CDR1 and CDR2 (germline): SGHKS, YYEKEE (reference sequence). Here the CDR3 reads CASSLAGGGEKLFF. Here the CDR3 DNA reads TGTGCCAGCAGCTTGGCGGGGGGCGGGGAAAAACTGTTTTTT.

CDR3 protein: CASSYLRGRNNEQFF. As DNA, the CDR3 is TGTGCCAGCAGTTATCTCCGAGGTCGAAACAATGAGCAGTTCTTC. This chain links TRBV2 with TRBJ2-1; no firm D call. The CDR3 loop spans 15 amino acids. Germline V gene lookup returns CDR1 SNHLY and CDR2 FYNNEI. Trimming pared 5 bases from V and 5 bases from J, leaving 16 bases between.

The chain carries TRBV6-1 and TRBJ2-7, with 12 positions matching TRBD2. Germline V gene lookup returns CDR1 MNHNS and CDR2 SASEGT. With V trimmed by 4 bases and J by 0 bases, 4 bases remained unmatched. CDR3 length: 16 amino acids. This CDR3 is CASSATSGRTSYEQYF. In nucleotides, the CDR3 is TGTGCCAGCAGTGCTACTAGCGGGAGGACCTCCTACGAGCAGTACTTC.

V and J are TRBV30 and TRBJ1-2; D not resolved. Germline CDR1 is GTSNPN and CDR2 is SVGIG (reference sequence). The CDR3 length is 14 residues. The CDR3 DNA is TGTGCTTCGAGGGAAGCGGCCCCTATTAGCGGCTACACCTTC. It specifies CASREAAPISGYTF.

The chain combines TRBV19 with TRBJ2-1, with 8 bases aligning to TRBD2. The CDR3 loop spans 15 amino acids. CDR1 is LNHDA and CDR2 is SQIVND in the germline V gene (reference sequence). V was clipped by 4 bases and J by 6 bases; unmatched bases: 8. The CDR3 nucleotides are TGTGCCAGTAGTAATAGCGGGACCAGAAGCAATGAGCAGTTCTTC. Translating it yields CASSNSGTRSNEQFF.

The chain employs TRBV12-3 or TRBV12-4 and TRBJ1-2, with D perhaps TRBD1 (6 bases). The CDR3 covers 12 residues. The ends were cut back, 6 bases at V and 7 bases at J, with 12 bases in the middle. CDR3: CASRQGRGGYTF. In nucleotides, the CDR3 is TGTGCCAGCAGACAGGGTAGGGGTGGCTACACCTTC.

This chain joins TRBV12-5 and TRBJ2-7; TRBD2 matches 9 bases. This CDR3 comprises 15 residues. V lost 0 bases, J lost 3 bases, and 3 bases stayed unmatched. The V gene's germline CDR1 is LGHNT and CDR2 FRNRAP. The CDR3 loop reads CASGLVSGRRYEQYF. Here the CDR3 DNA reads TGTGCTAGTGGTTTGGTAAGCGGGAGGCGCTACGAGCAGTACTTC.

The V call is TRBV18, the J call TRBJ2-7; 9 bases are a match to TRBD1. CDR1 and CDR2 from the germline V gene are KGHSH and LQKENI. This CDR3 is built from 14 residues. J was trimmed by 5 bases and V by 2 bases; bases with no gene match: 4. The DNA for the CDR3 is TGTGCCAGCTCACCAACAGGGGGCGTCCACGAGCAGTACTTC. Translation gives CASSPTGGVHEQYF.

The chain is built from TRBV3-1 (or the pseudogene TRBV3-2) and TRBJ1-6; no clear D gene. CDR1 and CDR2 (germline): LGHDT, YNNKEL (reference sequence). The CDR3 runs to 14 residues. Trimming took 1 base from V and 10 from J, leaving 11 bases between them. The CDR3 protein is CASSQGRIDSPLHF. The CDR3 nucleotides are TGTGCCAGCAGCCAAGGCAGGATCGACTCACCCCTCCACTTT.

V and J are TRBV4-2 and TRBJ2-7, with 11 nucleotides matching TRBD2. The J segment lost 2 bases and the V segment lost 3 bases, leaving 0 bases of the junction unmatched. Germline-derived CDR1 and CDR2 are LGHNA and YNFKEQ. This CDR3 comprises 14 residues. CDR3 sequence reads: CASSQTSGTYEQYF. DNA of the CDR3: TGTGCCAGCAGCCAGACTAGCGGGACCTACGAGCAGTACTTC.

The chain joins TRBV29-1 to TRBJ2-1; TRBD2 matches 13 bases. The CDR3 spans 19 residues. The germline gives CDR1 SQVTM, CDR2 ANQGSEA. V lost 0 bases, J lost 0 bases, and 8 bases stayed unmatched. This CDR3 is CSVEDPGLAGSSSYNEQFF. CDR3 nucleotide sequence: TGCAGCGTTGAAGACCCGGGACTAGCGGGGTCCAGCTCCTACAATGAGCAGTTCTTC.

The gene calls are TRBV7-9 and TRBJ2-1; tentatively, D is TRBD1 (7 bases). Germline assignment: CDR1 SEHNR and CDR2 FQNEAQ (reference sequence). The length of the CDR3 is 14 residues. Between the trimmed V and J ends, which lost 8 bases and 4 bases, there was a span of 15 bases. CDR3: CASEGQGGYNEQFF. The CDR3 DNA reads as TGTGCCAGCGAAGGGCAGGGGGGATACAATGAGCAGTTCTTC.

The chain links TRBV3-1 (or the pseudogene TRBV3-2) to TRBJ1-1; D remains unclear. Germline assignment: CDR1 LGHDT and CDR2 YNNKEL (reference sequence). Trimming left V 4 bases short and J 6 bases short, with 18 bases between. The CDR3 covers 15 residues. The CDR3 DNA reads as TGTGCCAGCAGCCCAAGCGGTAGTGGGTTCGCTGAAGCTTTCTTT. It specifies CASSPSGSGFAEAFF.

The genes are TRBV7-9 and TRBJ1-1; 7 positions agree with TRBD1. The V gene end was trimmed by 5 bases and the J gene end by 8 bases; junction bases not matched to a gene: 5. Per germline, CDR1 SEHNR and CDR2 FQNEAQ (reference sequence). The CDR3 has 12 residues. The CDR3 nucleotides read TGTGCCAGCAGCCCCAGGGGGTTGGAAGCTTTCTTT. Amino acid sequence: CASSPRGLEAFF. Full variable domain (rest looked up from reference TRBV7-9 and TRBJ1-1): DTGVSQNPRHKITKRGQNVTFRCDPISEHNRLYWYRQTLGQGPEFLTYFQNEAQLEKSRLLSDRFSAERPKGSFSTLEIQRTEQGDSAMYLCASSPRGLEAFFGQGTRLTVV.

The chain is built from TRBV5-6 and TRBJ1-2; maybe TRBD1 (6 bases). The germline V and J ends were trimmed by 4 bases and 2 bases, with 18 bases remaining between them. CDR1 is SGHDT, CDR2 YYEEEE, per germline. The CDR3 runs to 16 residues. As DNA, the CDR3 is TGTGCCAGCAGCCGGGGCCCTACAGGGATCAACTATGGCTACACCTTC. Translation: CASSRGPTGINYGYTF.

The J gene is TRBJ2-5, the V gene TRBV5-4; 13 bases align to TRBD2. The CDR3 is 17 amino acids. From germline, CDR1 is SGHNT and CDR2 YYREEE (reference sequence). Trimming removed 3 bases from V and 2 bases from J; junction bases left unmatched: 7. The CDR3 region is CASSSGSLAGGQETQYF. The CDR3 nucleotides read TGTGCCAGCAGCTCGGGCTCACTAGCGGGAGGGCAAGAGACCCAGTACTTC.

The chain links TRBV7-9 to TRBJ1-1, with no clear D. CDR3 size: 15 residues. Trimming shortened V by 2 bases and J by 1 base, and 11 bases separated the two germline ends. Germline values: CDR1 SEHNR, CDR2 FQNEAQ (reference sequence). In DNA, the CDR3 is TGTGCCAGCAGCTTACGTCGCCTAGAGAACACTGAAGCTTTCTTT. Its protein is CASSLRRLENTEAFF.

This chain connects TRBV10-3 to TRBJ2-1; 14 positions match TRBD2. The CDR3 is 17 amino acids. The V gene end was trimmed by 6 bases and the J gene end by 6 bases; junction bases not matched to a gene: 10. Germline assignment: CDR1 ENHRY and CDR2 SYGVKD. The CDR3 DNA sequence: TGTGCCATCAGGAGGGGGACTAGCGGGAGCTCTGGCAATGAGCAGTTCTTC. It encodes CAIRRGTSGSSGNEQFF.

V usage is TRBV6-5 and J usage is TRBJ2-7; D possibly corresponds to TRBD1 (5 bases). The CDR3 is 15 residues long. V shed 8 bases and J shed 2 bases, with 19 bases lying between them. CDR1 and CDR2 (germline): MNHEY, SVGAGI. The CDR3 DNA follows: TGTGCCAGCGCCGTCCAGGGAAACAAGGCCTACGAGCAGTACTTC. Protein sequence: CASAVQGNKAYEQYF.

This chain joins TRBV6-5 and TRBJ2-1; TRBD2 matches 7 bases. The V segment lost 6 bases and the J segment 6 bases; nucleotides outside the gene matches: 5. CDR3 length: 13 residues. Germline V gene data show CDR1 as MNHEY and CDR2 as SVGAGI. The CDR3 here is CASRASGANEQFF. CDR3 bases: TGTGCCAGCAGAGCTAGCGGAGCCAATGAGCAGTTCTTC.

The chain is built from TRBV7-8 and TRBJ1-1; 9 bases align to TRBD1. With V trimmed by 3 bases and J by 3 bases, 2 bases remained unmatched. The CDR3 spans 14 residues. Germline loops: CDR1 SGHVS, CDR2 FQNEAQ. CDR3 residues: CASSLTGGDTEAFF. DNA of the CDR3: TGTGCCAGCAGCTTGACAGGGGGTGACACTGAAGCTTTCTTT.

The rearrangement uses TRBV11-2 and TRBJ2-7; 10 bases fit TRBD2. In germline, CDR1 is SGHAT, CDR2 FQNNGV. With 1 base clipped from V and 0 bases from J, the junction kept 6 bases outside the gene matches. The CDR3 length is 17 residues. The chain's CDR3 is CASSLGPASGGSYEQYF. The CDR3 DNA reads as TGTGCCAGCAGCTTAGGTCCCGCTAGCGGGGGCTCCTACGAGCAGTACTTC.

The J gene is TRBJ2-7, the V gene TRBV14, with D maybe TRBD2 (6 bases). The CDR3 has 8 residues. Trimming stripped 10 bases from V and 11 bases from J, with 9 bases between. Germline V gene data show CDR1 as SGHDN and CDR2 as FVKESK. The CDR3 sequence is CANGEEYF. CDR3 DNA: TGTGCCAACGGGGAGGAGTACTTC.

Here the CDR3 DNA reads TGTGCCAGCAGTCTCCTATTCGGACCCCTCCACTTT. It translates to CASSLLFGPLHF. The chain employs TRBV28 and TRBJ1-6; D uncertain. Deletions cut 5 bases from V and 12 bases from J, with 11 bases between. CDR1 and CDR2 (germline): MDHEN, SYDVKM. The CDR3 sequence is 12 residues long.

This sequence joins TRBV3-1 (or the pseudogene TRBV3-2) and TRBJ2-5; 9 nucleotides align to TRBD2. The CDR3 runs 16 residues. With V trimmed by 4 bases and J by 5 bases, 11 bases remained unmatched. Per the germline V gene, CDR1 is LGHDT and CDR2 is YNNKEL (reference sequence). CDR3 residues: CASSPSSGKGLETQYF. CDR3 in DNA: TGTGCCAGCAGCCCGTCTAGCGGGAAGGGACTGGAGACCCAGTACTTC.

This clone was recorded a few times. V gene TRBV14 combines with J gene TRBJ1-4, with 9 bases that match TRBD1. CDR1 is SGHDN and CDR2 is FVKESK in the germline V gene. V shed 2 bases, J shed 8 bases, and the junction held 6 bases outside the gene matches. The CDR3 is 15 residues long. The CDR3 sequence is CASSQKQGAGEKLFF. CDR3 in DNA: TGTGCCAGCAGCCAAAAACAGGGGGCGGGGGAAAAACTGTTTTTT.

The sample holds one count of this clone. This chain links TRBV7-9 with TRBJ2-1, with 8 bases fitting TRBD2. Trimming at V came to 3 bases and at J to 10 bases, leaving 5 bases not matched to a gene. Germline-derived CDR1 and CDR2 are SEHNR and FQNEAQ (reference sequence). The CDR3 is 13 amino acids. This CDR3 is CASSFGGTREQFF. The CDR3 nucleotides read TGTGCCAGCAGCTTCGGGGGGACTAGGGAGCAGTTCTTC. The whole variable domain, remainder taken from reference TRBV7-9 and TRBJ2-1, is DTGVSQNPRHKITKRGQNVTFRCDPISEHNRLYWYRQTLGQGPEFLTYFQNEAQLEKSRLLSDRFSAERPKGSFSTLEIQRTEQGDSAMYLCASSFGGTREQFFGPGTRLTVL.

The chain employs TRBV20-1 and TRBJ2-1, with D possibly TRBD2 on 5 matching bases. V was trimmed by 3 bases and J by 2 bases, leaving 11 bases between them. The germline gives CDR1 DFQATT, CDR2 SNEGSKA (reference sequence). The CDR3 contains 14 residues. The CDR3 loop reads CSASPGSTYNEQFF. CDR3 bases: TGCAGTGCTAGTCCGGGGAGTACCTACAATGAGCAGTTCTTC.

The genes are TRBV11-3 and TRBJ2-1; the match to TRBD2 covers 8 bases. Per the germline V gene, CDR1 is SGHNT and CDR2 is YENEEA. V was clipped by 0 bases and J by 8 bases; unmatched bases: 6. This CDR3 has 15 amino acids. As DNA, the CDR3 is TGTGCCAGCAGCTTAGATCCCGGGAGGGCCCATGAGCAGTTCTTC. Its protein product is CASSLDPGRAHEQFF.

This chain links TRBV7-2 with TRBJ2-1; 8 bases are a match to TRBD2. The CDR3 loop spans 15 amino acids. CDR1 and CDR2 from the germline V gene are SGHTA and FQGNSA. The V segment lost 1 base and the J segment 3 bases; nucleotides outside the gene matches: 2. CDR3 coding DNA: TGTGCCAGCAGCTTAGGGACTAGCCACTACAATGAGCAGTTCTTC. It translates to CASSLGTSHYNEQFF.